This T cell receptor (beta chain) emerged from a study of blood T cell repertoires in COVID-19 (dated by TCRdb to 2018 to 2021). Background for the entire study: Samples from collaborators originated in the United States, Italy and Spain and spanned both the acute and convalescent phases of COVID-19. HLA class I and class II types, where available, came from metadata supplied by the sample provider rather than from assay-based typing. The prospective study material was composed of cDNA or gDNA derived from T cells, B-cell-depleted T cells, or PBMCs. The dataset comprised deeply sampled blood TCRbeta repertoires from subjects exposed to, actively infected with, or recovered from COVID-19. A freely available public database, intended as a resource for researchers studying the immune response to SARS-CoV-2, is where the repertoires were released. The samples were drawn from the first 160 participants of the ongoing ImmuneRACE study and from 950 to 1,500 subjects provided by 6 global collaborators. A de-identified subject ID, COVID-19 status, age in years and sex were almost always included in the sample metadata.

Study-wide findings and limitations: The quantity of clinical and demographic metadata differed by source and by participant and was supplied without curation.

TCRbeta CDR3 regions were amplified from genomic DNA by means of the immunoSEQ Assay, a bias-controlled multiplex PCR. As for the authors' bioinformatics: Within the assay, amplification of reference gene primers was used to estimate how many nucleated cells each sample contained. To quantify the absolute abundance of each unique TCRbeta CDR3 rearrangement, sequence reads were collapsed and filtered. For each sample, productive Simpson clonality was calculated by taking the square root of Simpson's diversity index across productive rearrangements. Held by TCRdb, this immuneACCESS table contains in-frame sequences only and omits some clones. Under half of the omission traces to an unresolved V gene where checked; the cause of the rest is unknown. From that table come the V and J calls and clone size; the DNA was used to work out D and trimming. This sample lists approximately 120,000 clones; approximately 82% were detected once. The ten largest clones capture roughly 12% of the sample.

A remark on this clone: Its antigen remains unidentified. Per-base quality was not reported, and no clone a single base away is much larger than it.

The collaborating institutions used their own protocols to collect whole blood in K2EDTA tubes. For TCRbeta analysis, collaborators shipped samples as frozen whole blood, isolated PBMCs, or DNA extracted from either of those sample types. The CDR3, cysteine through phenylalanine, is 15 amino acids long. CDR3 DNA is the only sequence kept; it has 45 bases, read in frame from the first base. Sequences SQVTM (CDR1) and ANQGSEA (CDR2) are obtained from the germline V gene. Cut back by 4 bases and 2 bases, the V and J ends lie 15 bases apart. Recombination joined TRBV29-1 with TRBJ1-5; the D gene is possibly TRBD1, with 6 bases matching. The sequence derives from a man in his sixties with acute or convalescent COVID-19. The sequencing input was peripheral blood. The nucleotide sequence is TGCAGCGTTGGGGAGGGGGGGCAAGGCAATCAGCCCCAGCATTTT. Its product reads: CSVGEGGQGNQPQHF.